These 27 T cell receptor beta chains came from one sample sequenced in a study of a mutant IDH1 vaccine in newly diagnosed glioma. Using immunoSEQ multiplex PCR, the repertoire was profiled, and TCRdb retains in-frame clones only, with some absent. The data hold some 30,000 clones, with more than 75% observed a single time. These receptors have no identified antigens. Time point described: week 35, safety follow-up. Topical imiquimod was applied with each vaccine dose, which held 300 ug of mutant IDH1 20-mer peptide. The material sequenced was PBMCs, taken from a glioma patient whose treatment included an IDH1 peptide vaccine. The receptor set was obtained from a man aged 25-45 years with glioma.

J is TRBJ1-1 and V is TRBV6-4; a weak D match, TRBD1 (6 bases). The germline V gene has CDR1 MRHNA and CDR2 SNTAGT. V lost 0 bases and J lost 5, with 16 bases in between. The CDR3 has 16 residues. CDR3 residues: CASSDSINRGGTEAFF. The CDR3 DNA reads TGTGCCAGCAGTGACTCGATCAACAGAGGGGGAACTGAAGCTTTCTTT.

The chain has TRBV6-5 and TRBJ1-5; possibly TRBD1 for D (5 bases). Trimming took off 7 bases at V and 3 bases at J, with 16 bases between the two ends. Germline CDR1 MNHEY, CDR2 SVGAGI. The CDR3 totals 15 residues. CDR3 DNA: TGTGCCAGCAAAGAGGGGCAGGGCTACAATCAGCCCCAGCATTTT. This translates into CASKEGQGYNQPQHF.

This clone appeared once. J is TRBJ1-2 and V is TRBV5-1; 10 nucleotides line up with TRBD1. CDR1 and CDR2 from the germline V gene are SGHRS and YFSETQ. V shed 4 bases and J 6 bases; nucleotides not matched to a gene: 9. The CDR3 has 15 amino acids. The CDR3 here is CASSPSTGGVDGYTF. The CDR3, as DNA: TGCGCCAGCAGCCCTTCGACAGGGGGCGTTGATGGCTACACCTTC. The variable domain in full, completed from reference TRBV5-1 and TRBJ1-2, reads KAGVTQTPRYLIKTRGQQVTLSCSPISGHRSVSWYQQTPGQGLQFLFEYFSETQRNKGNFPGRFSGRQFSNSRSEMNVSTLELGDSALYLCASSPSTGGVDGYTFGSGTRLTVV.

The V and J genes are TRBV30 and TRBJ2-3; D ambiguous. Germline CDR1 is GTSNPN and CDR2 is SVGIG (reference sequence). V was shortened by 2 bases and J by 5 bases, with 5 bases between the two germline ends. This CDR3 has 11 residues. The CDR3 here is CAWSLGDTQYF. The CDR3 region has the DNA TGTGCCTGGAGTTTGGGAGATACGCAGTATTTT.

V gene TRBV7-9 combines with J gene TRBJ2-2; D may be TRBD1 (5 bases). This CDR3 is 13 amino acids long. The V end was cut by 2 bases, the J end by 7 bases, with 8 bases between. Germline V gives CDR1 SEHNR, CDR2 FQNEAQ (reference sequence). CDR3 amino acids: CASSLRGDGELFF. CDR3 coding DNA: TGTGCCAGCAGCTTAAGGGGCGACGGGGAGCTGTTTTTT.

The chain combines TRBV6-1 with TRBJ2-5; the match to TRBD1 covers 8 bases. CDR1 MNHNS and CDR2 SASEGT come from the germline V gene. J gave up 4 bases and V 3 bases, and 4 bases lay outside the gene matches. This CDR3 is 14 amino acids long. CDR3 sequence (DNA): TGTGCCAGCAGTGACAGGGGGCTGGGAGAGACCCAGTACTTC. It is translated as CASSDRGLGETQYF.

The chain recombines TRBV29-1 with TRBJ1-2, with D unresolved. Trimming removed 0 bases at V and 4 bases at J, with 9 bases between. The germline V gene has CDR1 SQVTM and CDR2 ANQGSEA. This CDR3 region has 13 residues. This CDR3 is CSVEERLTYGYTF. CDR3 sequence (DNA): TGCAGCGTTGAAGAAAGGCTGACCTATGGCTACACCTTC.

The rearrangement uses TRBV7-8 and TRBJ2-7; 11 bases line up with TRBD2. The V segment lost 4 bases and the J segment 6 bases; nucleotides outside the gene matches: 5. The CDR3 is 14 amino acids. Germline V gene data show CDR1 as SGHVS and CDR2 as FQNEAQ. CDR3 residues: CASSSLAGGGEQYF. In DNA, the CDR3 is TGTGCCAGCAGCTCCTTAGCGGGAGGGGGCGAGCAGTACTTC.

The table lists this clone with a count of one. The CDR3, as DNA: TGTGCCAGCTCACCTGCCTTCGTTTACAATGAGCAGTTCTTC. Translation: CASSPAFVYNEQFF. The rearrangement joins TRBV18 to TRBJ2-1; D gene ambiguous. The V end was cut by 3 bases, the J end by 4 bases, with 10 bases between. The CDR3 extends over 14 amino acids. Germline V lookup: CDR1 KGHSH, CDR2 LQKENI.

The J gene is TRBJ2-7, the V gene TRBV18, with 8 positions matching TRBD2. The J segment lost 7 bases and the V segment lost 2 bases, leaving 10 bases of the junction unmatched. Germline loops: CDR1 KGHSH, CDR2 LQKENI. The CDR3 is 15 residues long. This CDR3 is CASSPRLAGAGEQYF. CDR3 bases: TGTGCCAGCTCACCAAGGCTAGCGGGCGCGGGAGAGCAGTACTTC.

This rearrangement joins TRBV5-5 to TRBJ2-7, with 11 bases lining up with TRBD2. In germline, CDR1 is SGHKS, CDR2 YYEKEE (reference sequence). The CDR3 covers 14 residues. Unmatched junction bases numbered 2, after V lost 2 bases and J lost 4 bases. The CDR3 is CASSFTSGSYEQYF. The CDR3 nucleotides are TGTGCCAGCAGCTTCACTAGCGGGAGTTACGAGCAGTACTTC.

The CDR3 coding sequence is TGTGCCAGCCGCAATAGCGGGAGCTCCTACAATGAGCAGTTCTTC. Residues: CASRNSGSSYNEQFF. V gene TRBV27 combines with J gene TRBJ2-1, with 9 nucleotides matching TRBD2. The V gene end was trimmed by 8 bases and the J gene end by 0 bases; junction bases not matched to a gene: 5. The germline gives CDR1 MNHEY, CDR2 SMNVEV (reference sequence). This CDR3 contains 15 residues.

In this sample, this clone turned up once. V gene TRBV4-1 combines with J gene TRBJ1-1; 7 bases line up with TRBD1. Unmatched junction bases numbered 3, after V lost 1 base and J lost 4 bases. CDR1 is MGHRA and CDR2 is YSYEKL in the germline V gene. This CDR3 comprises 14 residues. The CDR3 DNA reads TGCGCCAGCAGCCAAGTACAGGGGATCACTGAAGCTTTCTTT. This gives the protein CASSQVQGITEAFF.

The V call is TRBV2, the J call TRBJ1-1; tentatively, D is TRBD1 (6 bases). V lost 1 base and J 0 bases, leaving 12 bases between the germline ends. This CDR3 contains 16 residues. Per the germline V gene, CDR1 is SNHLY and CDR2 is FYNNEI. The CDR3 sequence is CASSEERGAVNTEAFF. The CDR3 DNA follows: TGTGCCAGCAGTGAAGAAAGGGGGGCGGTGAACACTGAAGCTTTCTTT.

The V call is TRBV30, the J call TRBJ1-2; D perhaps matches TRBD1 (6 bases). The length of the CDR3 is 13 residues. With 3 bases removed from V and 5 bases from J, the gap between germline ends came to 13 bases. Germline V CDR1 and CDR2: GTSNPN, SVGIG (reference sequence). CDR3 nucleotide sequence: TGTGCCTGGAGCCACAGGGAGGGGTATGGCTACACCTTC. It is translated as CAWSHREGYGYTF.

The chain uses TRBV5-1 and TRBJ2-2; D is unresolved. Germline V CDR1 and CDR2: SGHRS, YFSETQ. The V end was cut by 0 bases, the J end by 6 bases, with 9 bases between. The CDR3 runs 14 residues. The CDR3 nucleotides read TGCGCCAGCAGCTTGGAGTACCAACCCGGGGAGCTGTTTTTT. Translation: CASSLEYQPGELFF.

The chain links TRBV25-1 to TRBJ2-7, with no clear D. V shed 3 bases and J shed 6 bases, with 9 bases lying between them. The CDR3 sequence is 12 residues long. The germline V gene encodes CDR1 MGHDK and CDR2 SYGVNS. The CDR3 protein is CASSEGWGEQYF. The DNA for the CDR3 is TGTGCCAGCAGTGAGGGGTGGGGCGAGCAGTACTTC.

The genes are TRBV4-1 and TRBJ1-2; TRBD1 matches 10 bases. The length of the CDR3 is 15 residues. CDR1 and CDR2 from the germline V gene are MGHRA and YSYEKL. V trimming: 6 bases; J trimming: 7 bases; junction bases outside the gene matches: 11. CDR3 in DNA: TGCGCCAGCAGTCGGACCGGGACAGGGGCAGCTGGCTACACCTTC. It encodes CASSRTGTGAAGYTF.

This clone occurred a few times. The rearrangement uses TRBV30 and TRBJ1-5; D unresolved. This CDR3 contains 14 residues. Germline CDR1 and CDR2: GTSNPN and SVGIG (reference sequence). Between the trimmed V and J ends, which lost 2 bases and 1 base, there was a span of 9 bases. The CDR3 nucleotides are TGTGCCTGGAGTCCGGGAATGAGCAATCAGCCCCAGCATTTT. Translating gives CAWSPGMSNQPQHF.

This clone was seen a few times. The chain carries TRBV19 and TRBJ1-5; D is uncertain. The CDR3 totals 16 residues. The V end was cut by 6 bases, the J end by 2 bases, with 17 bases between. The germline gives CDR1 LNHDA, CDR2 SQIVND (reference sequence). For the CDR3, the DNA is TGTGCCAGTAGCCCTTGGGAGCACGGGGGCAATCAGCCCCAGCATTTT. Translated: CASSPWEHGGNQPQHF.

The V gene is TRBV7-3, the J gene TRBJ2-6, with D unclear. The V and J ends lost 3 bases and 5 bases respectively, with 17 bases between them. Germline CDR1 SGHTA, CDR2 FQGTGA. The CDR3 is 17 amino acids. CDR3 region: CASSFKGLQSRANVLTF. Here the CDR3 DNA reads TGTGCCAGCAGCTTCAAGGGCTTACAAAGTCGGGCCAACGTCCTGACTTTC.

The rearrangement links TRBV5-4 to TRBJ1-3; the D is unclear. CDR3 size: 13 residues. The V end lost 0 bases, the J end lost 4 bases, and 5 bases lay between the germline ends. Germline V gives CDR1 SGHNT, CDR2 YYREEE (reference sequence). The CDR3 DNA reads TGTGCCAGCAGCTTGGCACAGGGAAACACCATATATTTT. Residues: CASSLAQGNTIYF.

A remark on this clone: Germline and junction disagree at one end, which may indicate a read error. The DNA of the CDR3 is TGTGCCAGCACCTTGGGGACCATGAACACTGAAGCTTTCTTT. This gives the protein CASTLGTMNTEAFF. V and J are TRBV5-6 and TRBJ1-1, with D possibly being TRBD1 (5 bases). Per germline, CDR1 SGHDT and CDR2 YYEEEE. The CDR3 loop spans 14 amino acids. The variable domain in full, with the rest retrieved from reference TRBV5-6 and TRBJ1-1, is DAGVTQSPTHLIKTRGQQVTLRCSPKSGHDTVSWYQQALGQGPQFIFQYYEEEERQRGNFPDRFSGHQFPNYSSELNVNALLLGDSALYLCASTLGTMNTEAFFGQGTRLTVV.

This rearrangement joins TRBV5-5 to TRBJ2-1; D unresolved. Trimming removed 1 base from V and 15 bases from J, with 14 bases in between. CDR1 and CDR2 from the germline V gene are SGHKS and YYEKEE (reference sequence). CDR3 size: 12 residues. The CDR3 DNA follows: TGTGCCAGCAGCTTGAACTCACTGACACCGTTCTTC. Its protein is CASSLNSLTPFF.

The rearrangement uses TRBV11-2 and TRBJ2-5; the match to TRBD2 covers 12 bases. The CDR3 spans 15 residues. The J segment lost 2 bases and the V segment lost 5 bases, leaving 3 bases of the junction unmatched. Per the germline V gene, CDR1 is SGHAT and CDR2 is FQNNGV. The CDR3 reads CASSPGLAGQETQYF. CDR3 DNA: TGTGCCAGCAGCCCCGGACTAGCGGGACAAGAGACCCAGTACTTC.

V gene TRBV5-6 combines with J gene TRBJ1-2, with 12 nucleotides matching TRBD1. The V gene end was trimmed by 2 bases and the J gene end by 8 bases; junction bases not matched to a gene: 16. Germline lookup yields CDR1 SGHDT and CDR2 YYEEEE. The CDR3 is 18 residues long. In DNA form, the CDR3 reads TGTGCCAGCAGCTTCCTACTCGTCCCGGGACAGGGGGCGAAAGGCTACACCTTC. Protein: CASSFLLVPGQGAKGYTF.

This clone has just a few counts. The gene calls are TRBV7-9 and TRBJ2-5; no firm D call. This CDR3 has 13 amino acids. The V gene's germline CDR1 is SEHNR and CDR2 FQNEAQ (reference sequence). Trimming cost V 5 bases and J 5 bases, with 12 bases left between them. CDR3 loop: CASSPAGWETQYF. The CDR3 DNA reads TGTGCCAGCAGCCCAGCAGGTTGGGAGACCCAGTACTTC.